The 25 T cell receptor beta chains presented below share a single source sample, sequenced in a study of cytomegalovirus exposure and HLA in healthy donors. The primer mix had 60 Vbeta and 13 Jbeta primers. Here immunoSEQ multiplex PCR was the method, and the copy in TCRdb shows in-frame clones only, minus some. The sample lists 140,000 or so clones, roughly 79% occurring once. The sample comprised PBMCs. These receptors came from a woman aged 55 to 70 in good health and CMV-seropositive.

This sequence joins TRBV2 and TRBJ2-3, with unresolved D. Germline V lookup: CDR1 SNHLY, CDR2 FYNNEI. The CDR3 length is 14 residues. Trimming shortened V by 0 bases and J by 3 bases, and 7 bases separated the two germline ends. In DNA, the CDR3 is TGTGCCAGCAGTGAAGCTATCTCGACAGATACGCAGTATTTT. This sequence encodes CASSEAISTDTQYF.

The CDR3 nucleotides are TGCGCCAGCAGCCAGCTACAGGGAAACGAGCAGTACTTC. Residues: CASSQLQGNEQYF. V usage is TRBV4-1 and J usage is TRBJ2-7, with a possible D match to TRBD1 (6 bases). Trimming stripped 3 bases from V and 5 bases from J, with 11 bases between. The CDR3 is made up of 13 amino acids. Germline V gene data show CDR1 as MGHRA and CDR2 as YSYEKL.

CDR3 in amino acids: CASSSEGTSGTRETQYF. The CDR3 bases are TGTGCCAGCAGTTCGGAGGGGACTAGCGGGACCAGAGAGACCCAGTACTTC. The rearrangement uses TRBV28 and TRBJ2-5; the match to TRBD2 covers 13 bases. The CDR3 runs 17 residues. J was trimmed by 4 bases and V by 4 bases; bases with no gene match: 9. Germline CDR1 and CDR2: MDHEN and SYDVKM.

This sequence joins TRBV18 and TRBJ1-3, with D possibly matching TRBD1 (6 bases). Germline assignment: CDR1 KGHSH and CDR2 LQKENI. The CDR3 is made up of 18 amino acids. Trimming stripped 3 bases from V and 1 base from J, with 19 bases between. In nucleotides, the CDR3 is TGTGCCAGCTCACCTTTCAGACGGGACACTGGGTCTGGAAACACCATATATTTT. Its translation is CASSPFRRDTGSGNTIYF.

This clone was counted a few times. V usage is TRBV5-6 and J usage is TRBJ2-5; the match to TRBD1 covers 8 bases. The CDR3 totals 14 residues. CDR1 and CDR2 (germline): SGHDT, YYEEEE. J was trimmed by 4 bases and V by 4 bases; bases with no gene match: 6. The CDR3 sequence is CASSDRTGIETQYF. CDR3 coding DNA: TGTGCCAGCAGCGACCGGACAGGGATAGAGACCCAGTACTTC.

This clone was picked up one time. V usage is TRBV20-1 and J usage is TRBJ1-2; unclear D gene. The V end was cut by 0 bases, the J end by 7 bases, with 6 bases between. In germline, CDR1 is DFQATT, CDR2 SNEGSKA (reference sequence). This CDR3 region has 11 residues. DNA for the CDR3: TGCAGTGCTAGAGATGAGGCTGGCTACACCTTC. Translating it yields CSARDEAGYTF.

The rearrangement links TRBV27 to TRBJ1-4, with D unresolved. The CDR3 extends over 13 amino acids. V dropped 2 bases and J dropped 7 bases, with 8 bases sitting between them. Germline V gene lookup returns CDR1 MNHEY and CDR2 SMNVEV (reference sequence). The CDR3 loop is CASSLGPVEKLFF. The CDR3 bases are TGTGCCAGCAGTTTAGGTCCGGTTGAAAAACTGTTTTTT.

The V call is TRBV28, the J call TRBJ2-1; 9 bases agree with TRBD1. Germline V gene data show CDR1 as MDHEN and CDR2 as SYDVKM. V lost 1 base, J lost 3 bases, and 4 bases stayed unmatched. The CDR3 contains 16 residues. The chain's CDR3 is CASSLSGTGIYNEQFF. CDR3 bases: TGTGCCAGCAGTTTATCCGGGACAGGGATCTACAATGAGCAGTTCTTC. Full variable domain (missing parts from reference TRBV28 and TRBJ2-1): DVKVTQSSRYLVKRTGEKVFLECVQDMDHENMFWYRQDPGLGLRLIYFSYDVKMKEKGDIPEGYSVSREKKERFSLILESASTNQTSMYLCASSLSGTGIYNEQFFGPGTRLTVL.

The rearrangement joins TRBV7-9 to TRBJ2-1; 11 bases map to TRBD2. The J segment lost 10 bases and the V segment lost 7 bases, leaving 9 bases of the junction unmatched. The germline V gene has CDR1 SEHNR and CDR2 FQNEAQ (reference sequence). The CDR3 is made up of 14 amino acids. CDR3 amino acids: CASITSGSIGEQFF. CDR3 nucleotides: TGTGCCAGCATCACTAGCGGGAGTATAGGAGAGCAGTTCTTC.

This clone came up once. The chain combines TRBV7-9 with TRBJ1-1; 8 nucleotides align to TRBD1. The germline gives CDR1 SEHNR, CDR2 FQNEAQ (reference sequence). This CDR3 has 13 amino acids. Trimming cost V 3 bases and J 7 bases; bases outside gene matches: 4. The CDR3 region has the DNA TGTGCCAGCAGCTTGGGACAGGTAAATGAAGCTTTCTTT. Translation: CASSLGQVNEAFF.

This clone was observed a handful of times. The junction departs from the called germline gene at one end, perhaps through a read error. J is TRBJ2-1 and V is TRBV7-7; D is undetermined. The CDR3 covers 14 residues. The V gene's germline CDR1 is SSHAT and CDR2 FNYEAQ (reference sequence). CDR3 in amino acids: CASSLAETYNEQFF. DNA of the CDR3: TGTGCTAGCAGCTTGGCGGAGACCTACAATGAGCAGTTCTTC.

This clone was detected only a few times. One end of the junction does not line up with germline, which may come from a read error. This chain connects TRBV6-5 to TRBJ2-2; weak D call: TRBD2 (6 bases). This CDR3 region has 14 residues. The germline gives CDR1 MNHEY, CDR2 SVGAGI. The CDR3 protein is CASSCAGPTGELFF. The CDR3 DNA follows: TGTGCCAGTAGTTGCGCGGGGCCCACCGGGGAGCTGTTTTTT.

The chain is built from TRBV2 and TRBJ1-1, with D possibly matching TRBD1 (5 bases). V dropped 3 bases and J dropped 0 bases, with 14 bases sitting between them. Looked up from germline, CDR1 is SNHLY and CDR2 is FYNNEI. The CDR3 runs 16 residues. The CDR3 loop is CASSENRPPMNTEAFF. In DNA, the CDR3 is TGTGCCAGCAGTGAGAACAGGCCTCCCATGAACACTGAAGCTTTCTTT.

This clone came up once. The V and J genes are TRBV7-2 and TRBJ2-1; 7 positions match TRBD1. The germline CDR1 and CDR2 sequences are SGHTA and FQGNSA. Germline trimming cut 0 bases from V and 7 bases from J; bases unmatched to any gene: 6. CDR3 length: 15 residues. The CDR3 DNA follows: TGTGCCAGCAGCTTAGCATGGGCAGGGGGTAATGAGCAGTTCTTC. It yields the protein CASSLAWAGGNEQFF.

The CDR3 DNA sequence: TGCGCCAGCAGCCAAGGACTAGCGGGGGAAGCCAAAAACATTCAGTACTTC. Translating gives CASSQGLAGEAKNIQYF. This chain connects TRBV4-3 to TRBJ2-4, with TRBD2 identical over 12 bases. The germline gives CDR1 LGHNA, CDR2 YSLEER. The CDR3 contains 17 residues. V shed 1 base, J shed 0 bases, and the junction held 1 base outside the gene matches.

The genes are TRBV5-4 and TRBJ2-1; 10 bases match TRBD1. With 4 bases clipped from V and 7 bases from J, the junction kept 8 bases outside the gene matches. Germline V lookup: CDR1 SGHNT, CDR2 YYREEE (reference sequence). The CDR3 spans 15 residues. The CDR3 is CASSLGDRGGNEQFF. In DNA form, the CDR3 reads TGTGCCAGCAGCCTGGGGGACAGGGGCGGGAATGAGCAGTTCTTC.

This sequence joins TRBV7-2 and TRBJ2-1; 16 bases agree with TRBD2. The CDR3 is 14 residues long. CDR1 is SGHTA, CDR2 FQGNSA, per germline. V trimming: 4 bases; J trimming: 10 bases; junction bases outside the gene matches: 1. The CDR3 nucleotides are TGTGCCAGCAGCTCGGGACTAGCGGGAGGGGAGCAGTTCTTC. Translated: CASSSGLAGGEQFF.

The chain uses TRBV19 and TRBJ2-3, with 10 bases matching TRBD2. Germline lookup yields CDR1 LNHDA and CDR2 SQIVND (reference sequence). The CDR3 runs to 15 residues. V lost 7 bases to trimming and J lost 4 bases; unmatched junction nucleotides: 8. The CDR3 is CASTSSGSIADTQYF. CDR3 nucleotides: TGTGCCAGTACCTCTAGCGGGAGTATCGCAGATACGCAGTATTTT.

The chain uses TRBV18 and TRBJ1-1; 10 bases are a match to TRBD1. The germline V gene has CDR1 KGHSH and CDR2 LQKENI. This CDR3 comprises 15 residues. The V gene end was trimmed by 3 bases and the J gene end by 5 bases; junction bases not matched to a gene: 6. CDR3 loop: CASSPQGQGNTEAFF. The CDR3 region has the DNA TGTGCCAGCTCACCTCAGGGACAGGGGAATACTGAAGCTTTCTTT.

This sequence joins TRBV19 and TRBJ1-1, with D perhaps TRBD1 (5 bases). CDR3 size: 13 residues. With 5 bases removed from V and 1 base from J, the gap between germline ends came to 8 bases. Germline lookup yields CDR1 LNHDA and CDR2 SQIVND (reference sequence). The CDR3 nucleotides read TGTGCCAGTAGTCCCCAGGGGAACACTGAAGCTTTCTTT. Protein: CASSPQGNTEAFF. The complete variable domain, with remaining parts taken from reference TRBV19 and TRBJ1-1, reads DGGITQSPKYLFRKEGQNVTLSCEQNLNHDAMYWYRQDPGQGLRLIYYSQIVNDFQKGDIAEGYSVSREKKESFPLTVTSAQKNPTAFYLCASSPQGNTEAFFGQGTRLTVV.

This clone showed up just a few times. The chain employs TRBV30 and TRBJ2-7, with 8 bases fitting TRBD1. The CDR3 totals 14 residues. Germline CDR1 and CDR2: GTSNPN and SVGIG (reference sequence). V trimming: 3 bases; J trimming: 0 bases; junction bases outside the gene matches: 4. The CDR3 DNA follows: TGTGCCTGGAGGGACAGGGAAAGCTCCTACGAGCAGTACTTC. Its protein is CAWRDRESSYEQYF. Drawing the rest from reference TRBV30 and TRBJ2-7, the complete variable domain is SQTIHQWPATLVQPVGSPLSLECTVEGTSNPNLYWYRQAAGRGLQLLFYSVGIGQISSEVPQNLSASRPQDRQFILSSKKLLLSDSGFYLCAWRDRESSYEQYFGPGTRLTVT.

In regard to this clone: At the DNA level, this CDR3 is encoded by other sequences in the same sample as well. CDR3 in DNA: TGTGCCAGCAGCTTAGGAACAGGGGATCAGCCCCAGCATTTT. Its translation: CASSLGTGDQPQHF. V usage is TRBV7-8 and J usage is TRBJ1-5; TRBD1 agrees at 7 bases. V lost 1 base and J lost 5; bases outside the gene matches: 2. In germline, CDR1 is SGHVS, CDR2 FQNEAQ. The CDR3 runs to 14 residues.

This chain uses TRBV7-8 with TRBJ2-2; TRBD2 agrees at 7 bases. Trimming removed 6 bases from V and 4 bases from J; junction bases left unmatched: 11. Germline V gene lookup returns CDR1 SGHVS and CDR2 FQNEAQ. The CDR3 totals 16 residues. CDR3 nucleotides: TGTGCCAGCAGAACCAGCGGCGGGAGTGGCACCGGGGAGCTGTTTTTT. Its translation: CASRTSGGSGTGELFF.

V gene TRBV7-2 combines with J gene TRBJ2-3; 12 bases fit TRBD2. Germline-derived CDR1 and CDR2 are SGHTA and FQGNSA. The CDR3 spans 18 residues. V lost 5 bases and J lost 4; bases outside the gene matches: 13. The CDR3 region has the DNA TGTGCCAGCAGCAAATTCCGGACTAGCGGGAATCACGCAGATACGCAGTATTTT. Protein: CASSKFRTSGNHADTQYF.

This chain connects TRBV27 to TRBJ2-5, with 9 bases matching TRBD2. Germline CDR1 MNHEY, CDR2 SMNVEV (reference sequence). CDR3 length: 14 residues. The ends lost 2 bases at V and 5 bases at J; junction bases unmatched: 3. The chain's CDR3 is CASSLLAGTETQYF. The CDR3 coding sequence is TGTGCCAGCAGTTTACTAGCGGGAACGGAGACCCAGTACTTC.